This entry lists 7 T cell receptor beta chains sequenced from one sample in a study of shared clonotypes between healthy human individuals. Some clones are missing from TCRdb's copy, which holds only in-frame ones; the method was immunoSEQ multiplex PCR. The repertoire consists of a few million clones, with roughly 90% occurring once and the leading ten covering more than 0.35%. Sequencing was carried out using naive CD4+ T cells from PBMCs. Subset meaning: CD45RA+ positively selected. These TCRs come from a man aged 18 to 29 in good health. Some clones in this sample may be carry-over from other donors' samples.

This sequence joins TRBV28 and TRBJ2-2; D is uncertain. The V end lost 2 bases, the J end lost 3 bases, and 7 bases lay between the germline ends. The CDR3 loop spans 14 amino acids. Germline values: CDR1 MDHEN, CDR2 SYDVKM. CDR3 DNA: TGTGCCAGCAGTTTAGTCCGCTACACCGGGGAGCTGTTTTTT. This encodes CASSLVRYTGELFF.

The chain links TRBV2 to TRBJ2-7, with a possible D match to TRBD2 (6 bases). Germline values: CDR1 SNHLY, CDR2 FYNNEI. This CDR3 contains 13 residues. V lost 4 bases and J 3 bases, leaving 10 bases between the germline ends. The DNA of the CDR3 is TGTGCCAGCAGTGTGGAGGGGATCTACGAGCAGTACTTC. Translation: CASSVEGIYEQYF.

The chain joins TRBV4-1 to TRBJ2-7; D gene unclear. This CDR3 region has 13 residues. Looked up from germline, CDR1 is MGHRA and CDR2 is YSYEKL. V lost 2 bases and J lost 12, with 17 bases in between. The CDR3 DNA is TGCGCCAGCAGCCAACCCCTCGATCCGGATAGGTACTTC. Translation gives CASSQPLDPDRYF.

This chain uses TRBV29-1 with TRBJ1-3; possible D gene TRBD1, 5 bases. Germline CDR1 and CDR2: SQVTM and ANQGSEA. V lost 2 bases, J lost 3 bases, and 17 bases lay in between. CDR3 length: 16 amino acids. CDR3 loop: CSVETSQGAIGNTIYF. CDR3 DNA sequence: TGCAGCGTTGAAACCTCCCAGGGTGCGATTGGAAACACCATATATTTT. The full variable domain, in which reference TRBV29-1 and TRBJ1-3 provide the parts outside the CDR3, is SAVISQKPSRDICQRGTSLTIQCQVDSQVTMMFWYRQQPGQSLTLIATANQGSEATYESGFVIDKFPISRPNLTFSTLTVSNMSPEDSSIYLCSVETSQGAIGNTIYFGEGSWLTVV.

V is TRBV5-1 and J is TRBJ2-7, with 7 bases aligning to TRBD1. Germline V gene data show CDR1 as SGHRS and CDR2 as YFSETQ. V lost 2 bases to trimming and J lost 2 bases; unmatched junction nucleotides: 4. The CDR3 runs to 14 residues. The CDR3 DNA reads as TGCGCCAGCAGCTTCAGGACAGGCCCCTACGAGCAGTACTTC. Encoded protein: CASSFRTGPYEQYF.

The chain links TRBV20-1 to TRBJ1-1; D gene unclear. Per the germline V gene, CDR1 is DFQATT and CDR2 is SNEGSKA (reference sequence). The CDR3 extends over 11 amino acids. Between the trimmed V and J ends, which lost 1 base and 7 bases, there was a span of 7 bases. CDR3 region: CSARVGSEAFF. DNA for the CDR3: TGCAGTGCTAGAGTAGGCAGTGAAGCTTTCTTT.

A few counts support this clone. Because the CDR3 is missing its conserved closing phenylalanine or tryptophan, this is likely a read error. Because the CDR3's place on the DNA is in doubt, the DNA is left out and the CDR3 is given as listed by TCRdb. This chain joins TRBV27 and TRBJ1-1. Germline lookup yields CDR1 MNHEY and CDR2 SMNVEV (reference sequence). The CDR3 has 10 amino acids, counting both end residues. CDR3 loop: CASSFKGSQL.